The clone carrying this T cell receptor (beta chain) showed up many times. What it binds is unknown. The data stem from a study of T cells in Graves' hyperthyroidism and ophthalmopathy. Study-wide results and caveats: Most clonotypes expanded in thyroid above 0.001 were likewise present in blood.

The CDR3 regions of TCR beta were amplified from RNA transcripts. The study used the HTBI primer set for a first-round RT-PCR of the TCR CDR3. TCRdb used MiXCR to reprocess the multiplex PCR reads, holding one entry per CDR3 protein. This table holds some 200,000 distinct CDR3 sequences, under 20% found once. V shed 6 bases and J 7 bases; nucleotides not matched to a gene: 12. The length of the CDR3 is 15 residues. The J gene is TRBJ2-3, the V gene TRBV12-3 or TRBV12-4; 8 bases line up with TRBD2. This receptor was taken from a man aged 50 to 59 with Graves' hyperthyroidism. The sample was blood. The chain's CDR3 is CASRTGTRSFNTQYF. The CDR3 DNA is TGTGCCAGCAGAACCGGGACTAGATCGTTTAATACGCAGTATTTT.